The entry below describes one TCR beta chain. Germline values: CDR1 SSHAT, CDR2 FNYEAQ (reference sequence). With 1 base clipped from V and 4 bases from J, the junction kept 2 bases outside the gene matches. This CDR3 comprises 14 residues. TCRdb keeps only in-frame clones here, not all; method: immunoSEQ multiplex PCR. The repertoire consists of approximately 1,000,000 clones, with approximately 77% occurring once and the leading ten covering 0.7% to 0.95%. The sample belongs to a study of shared clonotypes between healthy human individuals. This chain joins TRBV7-7 and TRBJ2-7; 9 bases align to TRBD1. What was sequenced was memory CD4+ T cells from PBMCs. The sample's subset: CD45RA-negative fraction. The receptor comes from a man aged 18 to 30 in good health. Some clones in this sample may be carry-over from other donors' samples. The CDR3, as DNA: TGTGCCAGCAGCTTAGGGACAGGGGAGTACGAGCAGTACTTC. This encodes CASSLGTGEYEQYF.